Reported below is one T cell receptor (beta chain). Its antigen is as yet unknown. The data stem from a study of vaccination and CD4 T cells after COVID-19. Germline-derived CDR1 and CDR2 are SGHTA and FQGTGA. The CDR3 contains 14 residues. The ends were cut back, 5 bases at V and 5 bases at J, with 16 bases in the middle. Treatment given: approximately nine-day PBMC culture with coronavirus spike peptide pools or control peptides (ViraFEST assay). Gathered ahead of the COVID-19 pandemic (2011-2018) were the CD4+ T cells of the unexposed donor. Cultured CD4+ T-cell DNA underwent Oncomine TCR Beta short-read sequencing. After culture, CD4+ T cells served as the source for genomic DNA extraction. Each CDR3 protein is one row after TCRdb ran MiXCR on the PCR reads. The table includes under 7,000 distinct CDR3 sequences, roughly 31% detected once.

The source is a human donor in good health. This sequence joins TRBV7-3 and TRBJ2-7; the D gene is possibly TRBD2 (5 bases). Sequencing input: CD4+ T cells from blood, cultured in vitro. Here the CDR3 DNA reads TGTGCCAGCAGCCCCGGGGTACAAACAGACGAGCAGTACTTC. Translation gives CASSPGVQTDEQYF.